The next 20 T cell receptor beta chains were all read from a single sample in a study of response to subunit inactivated influenza vaccine. One entry per CDR3 protein results from TCRdb running MiXCR on the RT-PCR reads. In the table there are about 700,000 distinct CDR3 sequences, around 14% of which are singletons. The sequencing used PBMCs from blood, collected about 12 days after vaccination. Receptors were obtained from a man aged 50 to 59 who received an inactivated influenza vaccine.

The genes are TRBV28 and TRBJ2-5; D tentatively fits TRBD1 or TRBD2 (6 bases each). Germline CDR1 reads MDHEN; CDR2 reads SYDVKM. The CDR3 consists of 13 residues. Between the trimmed V and J ends, which lost 5 bases and 5 bases, there was a span of 12 bases. The CDR3 is CASSPAGGETQYF. The CDR3 region has the DNA TGTGCCAGCAGTCCAGCCGGGGGCGAGACCCAGTACTTC.

This clonotype appeared a few times. The rearrangement links TRBV13 to TRBJ2-6; perhaps TRBD1 as D (6 bases). CDR1 is PRHDT, CDR2 FYEKMQ, per germline (reference sequence). Between the trimmed V and J ends, which lost 6 bases and 4 bases, there was a span of 16 bases. There are 16 residues in the CDR3. The CDR3, as DNA: TGTGCCAGCAGGTCCCATACAGGGTCCGGGGCCAACGTCCTGACTTTC. It is translated as CASRSHTGSGANVLTF.

This clonotype was detected only a few times. Here the CDR3 reads CSATKRGGATGELFF. CDR3 bases: TGCAGTGCTACTAAACGGGGCGGTGCCACCGGGGAGCTGTTTTTT. V and J are TRBV20-1 and TRBJ2-2; D may match TRBD1 or TRBD2 (5 bases each). The ends were cut back, 4 bases at V and 4 bases at J, with 16 bases in the middle. CDR3 size: 15 residues. CDR1 is DFQATT, CDR2 SNEGSKA, per germline (reference sequence).

This clonotype was detected many times. The V gene is TRBV30, the J gene TRBJ1-1, with D maybe TRBD1 (6 bases). The CDR3 contains 13 residues. Trimming left V 6 bases short and J 3 bases short, with 14 bases between. The germline CDR1 and CDR2 sequences are GTSNPN and SVGIG (reference sequence). CDR3 amino acids: CACTTGFYTEAFF. The CDR3 region has the DNA TGTGCCTGTACGACAGGTTTTTACACTGAAGCTTTCTTT.

This clonotype was recorded a few times. The chain has TRBV12-3 or TRBV12-4 and TRBJ2-3, with 8 bases matching TRBD2. The CDR3 is 16 residues long. The trim removed 3 bases at V and 2 bases at J, leaving 7 bases unmatched. The CDR3 spells CASSFRAGEFTDTQYF. The CDR3 bases are TGTGCCAGCAGTTTTAGAGCGGGAGAGTTCACAGATACGCAGTATTTT.

The CDR3 protein is CASSLETEAYNEQFF. The CDR3 DNA follows: TGCGCCAGCAGCTTGGAGACGGAGGCCTACAATGAGCAGTTCTTC. The chain combines TRBV5-1 with TRBJ2-1, with TRBD2 as a possible D gene (5 bases). The V and J ends lost 0 bases and 2 bases respectively, with 9 bases between them. The length of the CDR3 is 15 residues. In germline, CDR1 is SGHRS, CDR2 YFSETQ.

This clonotype was found a few times. V is TRBV14 and J is TRBJ1-2, with D possibly TRBD1 on 5 matching bases. The ends were cut back, 4 bases at V and 8 bases at J, with 20 bases in the middle. The V gene's germline CDR1 is SGHDN and CDR2 FVKESK. The length of the CDR3 is 15 residues. The CDR3 nucleotides read TGTGCCAGCAGCCTTGACCTCGGAGGGGTATGGGGCTACACCTTC. Its protein is CASSLDLGGVWGYTF.

The CDR3 DNA is TGTGCCACCAGCAGAGTCGGGGGGCTACCGGAGACCCAGTACTTC. This translates into CATSRVGGLPETQYF. The genes are TRBV15 and TRBJ2-5; possible D gene TRBD2, 7 bases. Trimming cost V 1 base and J 5 bases, with 14 bases left between them. The CDR3 runs to 15 residues. Looked up from germline, CDR1 is LNHNV and CDR2 is YYDKDF (reference sequence).

This clonotype was counted only a few times. The V call is TRBV6-1, the J call TRBJ2-7; TRBD2 aligns across 13 bases. The CDR3 spans 16 residues. With V trimmed by 5 bases and J by 3 bases, 7 bases remained unmatched. In germline, CDR1 is MNHNS, CDR2 SASEGT. The CDR3 DNA sequence: TGTGCCAGCAGTAAAGGGGGACTAGCGGGGATCTACGAGCAGTACTTC. This codes for CASSKGGLAGIYEQYF.

The rearrangement joins TRBV5-1 to TRBJ1-1; 10 bases are a match to TRBD1. Per germline, CDR1 SGHRS and CDR2 YFSETQ. V was clipped by 3 bases and J by 1 base; unmatched bases: 3. The CDR3 is 15 residues long. The CDR3 protein is CASSYGQGGNTEAFF. The CDR3 DNA follows: TGCGCCAGCAGCTACGGACAGGGGGGGAACACTGAAGCTTTCTTT.

This clonotype was detected a few times. The V and J genes are TRBV7-8 and TRBJ2-1; TRBD2 aligns across 8 bases. V shed 3 bases, J shed 3 bases, and the junction held 7 bases outside the gene matches. This CDR3 contains 16 residues. Germline CDR1 reads SGHVS; CDR2 reads FQNEAQ. For the CDR3, the DNA is TGTGCCAGCAGCTTGCTGAGCGGGAGAGGCTACAATGAGCAGTTCTTC. Amino acids: CASSLLSGRGYNEQFF.

This clonotype was seen more than once but under ten times. V gene TRBV7-9 combines with J gene TRBJ2-3, with TRBD2 matching over 7 bases. Germline V gene sequence: CDR1 SEHNR, CDR2 FQNEAQ (reference sequence). The ends lost 5 bases at V and 1 base at J; junction bases unmatched: 12. The CDR3 runs 17 residues. The chain's CDR3 is CASSTRISGPRTDTQYF. For the CDR3, the DNA is TGTGCCAGCAGCACCCGGATTAGCGGGCCTCGCACAGATACGCAGTATTTT.

This clonotype was counted ten times or more. The rearrangement uses TRBV24-1 and TRBJ2-1; the match to TRBD2 covers 8 bases. Unmatched junction bases numbered 12, after V lost 4 bases and J lost 5 bases. The CDR3 is made up of 17 amino acids. Germline CDR1 is KGHDR and CDR2 is SFDVKD. The CDR3 is CATSDPSRRGDHNEQFF. In nucleotides, the CDR3 is TGTGCCACCAGTGACCCGTCGAGGCGGGGGGACCACAATGAGCAGTTCTTC.

This clonotype came up a few times. The chain combines TRBV20-1 with TRBJ2-2, with D possibly matching TRBD1 (5 bases). CDR1 is DFQATT and CDR2 is SNEGSKA in the germline V gene (reference sequence). There are 13 residues in the CDR3. In nucleotides, the CDR3 is TGCAGCGCCTGGGGCTTTCAGAACGGGGAGCTGTTTTTT. Amino acid sequence: CSAWGFQNGELFF.

This clonotype was seen only a few times. The CDR3, as DNA: TGTGCCAGCAGCCGACAGGGGGACAATGAGCAGTTCTTC. Its translation: CASSRQGDNEQFF. The gene calls are TRBV6-6 and TRBJ2-1; TRBD1 matches at 9 bases. Germline V CDR1 and CDR2: MNHNY, SVGAGI (reference sequence). V was pared by 6 bases and J by 5 bases, with 2 bases of the junction left unmatched. The CDR3 is made up of 13 amino acids.

This clonotype has ten or more counts. The V gene is TRBV19, the J gene TRBJ1-1, with D maybe TRBD1 (5 bases). Germline V CDR1 and CDR2: LNHDA, SQIVND (reference sequence). Deletions cut 8 bases from V and 8 bases from J, with 12 bases between. This CDR3 has 11 residues. The CDR3 bases are TGTGCCAGTGAAGGGGCAGAAGAAGCTTTCTTT. Translated, it gives CASEGAEEAFF.

This chain links TRBV2 with TRBJ2-1; no clear D. Trimming stripped 4 bases from V and 4 bases from J, with 11 bases between. This CDR3 region has 14 residues. From germline, CDR1 is SNHLY and CDR2 FYNNEI. The CDR3 sequence: CASSVTRRYNEQFF. The CDR3 bases are TGTGCCAGCAGTGTAACCCGCAGGTACAATGAGCAGTTCTTC.

The rearrangement links TRBV7-3 to TRBJ2-2, with 8 bases identical to TRBD2. The length of the CDR3 is 15 residues. With 4 bases clipped from V and 6 bases from J, the junction kept 7 bases outside the gene matches. Looked up from germline, CDR1 is SGHTA and CDR2 is FQGTGA. CDR3: CASSSDGLASGELFF. DNA for the CDR3: TGTGCCAGCAGCTCCGACGGACTAGCATCCGGGGAGCTGTTTTTT.

In its sample, this clonotype was seen a few times. The chain uses TRBV5-1 and TRBJ2-1; TRBD2 matches 7 bases. The J segment lost 0 bases and the V segment lost 4 bases, leaving 10 bases of the junction unmatched. The CDR3 totals 17 residues. Germline CDR1 is SGHRS and CDR2 is YFSETQ. The chain's CDR3 is CASSIGHSGGSYNEQFF. The CDR3 DNA reads as TGCGCCAGCAGCATAGGACACTCGGGGGGCTCCTACAATGAGCAGTTCTTC.

The table lists this clonotype with a few counts. CDR3: CASSDRGGEHPYEQYF. The CDR3 nucleotides are TGTGCCAGCAGCGACAGGGGCGGGGAACACCCCTACGAGCAGTACTTC. The chain carries TRBV21-1 and TRBJ2-7; the table gives TRBD1 as D, unverified against the DNA. TRBV21-1 is a known pseudogene. This CDR3 region has 16 residues.